This TCR beta chain was captured in a study of cytomegalovirus exposure and HLA in healthy donors. Findings of the study overall: As confirmed in vitro, a few CMV-associated chains were specific for CMV antigens.

Researchers ran the PCR with 60 Vbeta and 13 Jbeta primers. Sequencing was performed with immunoSEQ multiplex PCR; in TCRdb, only in-frame clones are kept and a portion is missing. The sample has about 150,000 clones; over 75% are singletons. In the case of this clone: Its antigen is not known. Other DNA sequences in the sample encode the same CDR3.

The clonotype was recovered from a woman aged 25 to 39 in good health and CMV-seronegative. Sequencing input: PBMCs.

The CDR3 reads CASSYAGVGYGYTF. The CDR3 nucleotides read TGTGCCAGCAGCTACGCAGGGGTTGGCTATGGCTACACCTTC. The chain joins TRBV28 to TRBJ1-2; possibly TRBD1 for D (6 bases). The germline V gene encodes CDR1 MDHEN and CDR2 SYDVKM. Trimming left V 6 bases short and J 4 bases short, with 15 bases between. This CDR3 contains 14 residues.